This is a list of T cell receptor beta chains from one sample in a study of T cell repertoires in cytomegalovirus infection. TCRdb used MiXCR to reprocess the reads, holding one entry per CDR3 protein. The sample lists under 40,000 distinct CDR3 sequences; roughly half were seen once. These TCRs are of unknown antigen specificity. Material: CD8+ T cells from cultured PBMCs, obtained from culture after CMV antigen stimulation. The receptors come from a human donor in good health (CMV status not recorded). Some clones in this sample may be carry-over from other donors' samples. Both conserved end residues are part of each CDR3.

v_call | cdr3_aa
TRBV6-5 | CASSYTGENTEAFF
TRBV6-8 | CASSWGSAGTDTQYF
TRBV4-1 | CASSQAGAAYEQYF
TRBV5-5 | CASSSRGFSQETQYF
TRBV9 | CASSVVPGSSGANVLTF
TRBV6-4 | CASSDGTGSDTQYF
TRBV7-4 | CASRTNEETQYF
TRBV29-1 | CSVDRGAAYNEQFF
TRBV12-3/TRBV12-4 | CASSRPGQGHTEAFF
TRBV6-4 | CASSDFGNTGELFF
TRBV7-2 | CASSLPTVGSYEQYF
TRBV20-1 | CSARDSETASNSPLHF
TRBV7-8 | CASSSTSWGSNTEAFF
TRBV25-1 | CASSGQGAFTEAFF
TRBV20-1 | CSARDPRNEQFF
TRBV6-1 | CASSPIPTGEDEKLFF
TRBV7-6 | CASSLSNSANTGELFF
TRBV24-1 | CATSEGDRGIYGYTF
TRBV7-3 | CASSYQQEKGSPLHF
TRBV28 | CASSSGVLRGQGTGELFF
TRBV5-1 | CASSTGDRPNSYEQYF
TRBV7-2 | CASSLGGAGGQETQYF
TRBV7-9 | CASSSTWTVNEQFF
TRBV14 | CASSQESAVNIQYF
TRBV5-4 | CASSFSQTSGGTPDTQYF
TRBV7-8 | CASSHPRGTAYNEQFF
TRBV4-1 | CASSQVGGGGTEAFF
TRBV7-9 | CASSLGVGTSGARSYEQYF
TRBV10-3 | CAINDRDVYEQYF
TRBV7-8 | CASSSIQTYEQYF
TRBV13 | CASSLRSVYSYNEQFF
TRBV7-8 | CASSLVGRGGRNEQFF
TRBV27 | CASSSPSWNSYEQYF
TRBV6-1 | CASSRWGQSSYNEQFF
TRBV7-2 | CASRDPGVWGYTF
TRBV28 | CASSLSGDRTDTQYF
TRBV7-2 | CASSLFWTGDYEQYF
TRBV6-6 | CASSRPRNTIYF
TRBV27 | CASTGRGDTEAFF
TRBV7-6 | CASSPRKVGGQYF
TRBV28 | CASSPGLLTDTQYF
TRBV4-2 | CASSVTPYTDTQYF
TRBV28 | CASSLNGDTEAFF
TRBV7-2 | CASSLILGTADAGRFNEQYF
TRBV7-8 | CASSFRWSSGEETQYF
TRBV7-6 | CASSLFGIPGTGSNTGELFF
TRBV6-5 | CASSPRRQGTSPLHF
TRBV2 | CASSEEGLANEQFF
TRBV28 | CASSFTGGANTGELFF
TRBV19 | CASSINLGQLHTEAFF
TRBV7-2 | CASTALLGTDTQYF
TRBV7-6 | CASSLEASGSTDTQYF
TRBV11-2 | CASSLARGDRDLYEQYF
TRBV2 | CASSPDRGAGYTF
TRBV7-6 | CASSLASGGGDTQYF
TRBV7-9 | CASSLPPNRQGTGELFF
TRBV7-2 | CASSLIGPTEAFF
TRBV27 | CATTDGLTPGELFF
TRBV7-9 | CASSLAREQFF
TRBV7-6 | CASSPSFGQGNQPQHF